This T cell receptor (beta chain) was sequenced for a study of regulatory and conventional T cells in RAG deficiency. Points from the study as a whole: Treg unique TCR beta sequences were around 100-fold fewer in Omenn syndrome and CID/AS patients than controls. RAG-deficient patients showed markedly lower Shannon entropy and higher Simpson indices than control T-cell subsets. In Omenn syndrome, Treg and Tconv repertoires overlapped >85%.

Genomic DNA came from blood conventional CD4+ T cells gated CD25-low CD127-high. Clones were sequenced by immunoSEQ multiplex PCR, and TCRdb holds only the in-frame ones, with some missing. There are tens of thousands of clones in the sample; approximately 93% occur only once, and under 0.95% lies in the top ten. CDR1 is MDHEN, CDR2 SYDVKM, per germline. This CDR3 is built from 17 residues. The ends lost 4 bases at V and 6 bases at J; junction bases unmatched: 9. For this clone: What it recognizes is unknown.

This sample also appeared in a second study, on regulatory T cells. This second report adds: Amplification used 52 TRBV primers and 13 TRBJ primers.

This chain uses TRBV28 with TRBJ2-1; 13 positions match TRBD2. The receptor comes from a human donor in good health. Material for sequencing was CD4+ T cells sorted from blood. CDR3 amino acids: CASSSGLAGDTFNEQFF. For the CDR3, the DNA is TGTGCCAGCAGTTCCGGACTAGCGGGAGACACCTTCAATGAGCAGTTCTTC.